This is a list of T cell receptor beta chains from one sample in a study of CD8 T cells in ankylosing spondylitis. TCRdb independently ran MiXCR on the 5' RACE reads; one entry per CDR3 protein. In the table there are about 340,000 distinct CDR3 sequences, 20% of which are singletons. The sample comprised blood, either unsorted or a sorted T cell fraction (not recorded which). The source is a male donor with ankylosing spondylitis or in good health (not recorded which). CDR3s include the opening cysteine and the closing phenylalanine or tryptophan. The D gene is left open where the match is weak. Clone size is shown for a subset of rows, as once, few, many or a class of expanded clone.

clone_size | j_call | v_call | d_call | cdr3_aa | cdr3_nt
few | TRBJ2-1 | TRBV5-5 | . | CASSLEGPYNEQFF | TGTGCCAGCAGCTTGGAGGGCCCCTACAATGAGCAGTTCTTC
few | TRBJ2-3 | TRBV27 | . | CASSLGGGGQYF | TGTGCCAGCAGTTTAGGGGGTGGCGGGCAGTATTTT
. | TRBJ1-1 | TRBV24-1 | . | CATSSGVTEAFF | TGTGCCACCAGTAGCGGGGTCACTGAAGCTTTCTTT
few | TRBJ2-7 | TRBV12-3/TRBV12-4 | . | CASSLEFYEQYF | TGTGCCAGCAGTTTAGAGTTCTACGAGCAGTACTTC
. | TRBJ2-7 | TRBV29-1 | TRBD1 | CSVEERGQTRPPYEQYF | TGCAGCGTTGAAGAGAGGGGGCAGACACGGCCCCCCTACGAGCAGTACTTC
few | TRBJ1-2 | TRBV12-3/TRBV12-4 | . | CASSNSGGYYGYTF | TGTGCCAGCTCTAATAGTGGGGGCTACTATGGCTACACCTTC
. | TRBJ2-1 | TRBV12-3/TRBV12-4 | . | CASSPGGYGQFF | TGTGCCAGCAGCCCAGGGGGGTACGGGCAGTTCTTC
. | TRBJ1-6 | TRBV7-9 | TRBD1 | CASSSGTGDSPLHF | TGTGCCAGCAGCTCTGGGACAGGGGATTCACCCCTCCACTTT
many | TRBJ2-1 | TRBV29-1 | . | CSVEDVGGNEQFF | TGCAGCGTTGAAGATGTCGGGGGCAATGAGCAGTTCTTC
few | TRBJ2-1 | TRBV5-6 | TRBD1 | CASSFVQGANEQFF | TGTGCCAGCAGCTTCGTTCAGGGGGCCAATGAGCAGTTCTTC
. | TRBJ2-7 | TRBV11-2 | TRBD2 | CASSLRLAGPEQYF | TGTGCCAGCAGCTTGAGACTAGCGGGGCCCGAGCAGTACTTC
. | TRBJ1-4 | TRBV4-1 | . | CASSQVLQGREEKLFF | TGCGCCAGCAGCCAAGTCCTACAGGGACGAGAGGAAAAACTGTTTTTT
few | TRBJ2-2 | TRBV29-1 | . | CSVEEKRGGELFF | TGCAGCGTTGAAGAAAAAAGAGGCGGGGAGCTGTTTTTT
. | TRBJ1-1 | TRBV7-8 | . | CASSAPGRGNTEAFF | TGTGCCAGCAGCGCCCCGGGACGGGGAAACACTGAAGCTTTCTTT
. | TRBJ2-7 | TRBV12-3/TRBV12-4 | . | CASSVQGPYEQYF | TGTGCCAGCAGCGTACAGGGCCCCTACGAGCAGTACTTC
. | TRBJ2-7 | TRBV6-2/TRBV6-3 | . | CASDDLDMDVYEQYF | TGTGCCAGTGATGACCTGGACATGGACGTCTACGAGCAGTACTTC
few | TRBJ2-1 | TRBV7-9 | . | CASSLGVQGTNEQFF | TGTGCCAGCAGCCTAGGGGTACAGGGTACCAATGAGCAGTTCTTC
few | TRBJ2-3 | TRBV9 | . | CASSVERGVYTDTQYF | TGTGCCAGCAGCGTAGAACGGGGTGTCTACACAGATACGCAGTATTTT
few | TRBJ2-3 | TRBV20-1 | TRBD1 | CSARDRGSSTDTQYF | TGCAGTGCTAGGGACAGGGGGTCTAGCACAGATACGCAGTATTTT
. | TRBJ2-5 | TRBV29-1 | . | CSVDHSQGWETQYF | TGCAGCGTTGATCACAGTCAGGGATGGGAGACCCAGTACTTC
few | TRBJ2-7 | TRBV10-3 | . | CAINERATYEQYF | TGTGCCATCAATGAGCGGGCAACCTACGAGCAGTACTTC
once | TRBJ1-4 | TRBV4-1 | . | CASRGPLNEKLFF | TGCGCCAGCCGGGGGCCCCTAAATGAAAAACTGTTTTTT
. | TRBJ2-1 | TRBV15 | . | CATSSGGSSYNEQFF | TGTGCCACCAGCAGCGGGGGCAGCTCCTACAATGAGCAGTTCTTC
few | TRBJ2-1 | TRBV12-3/TRBV12-4 | . | CASSLSAGPYNEQFF | TGTGCCAGCAGTTTATCCGCGGGGCCCTACAATGAGCAGTTCTTC
. | TRBJ2-1 | TRBV7-9 | . | CASSPRTLIPNEQFF | TGTGCCAGCAGCCCGAGGACTCTAATCCCCAATGAGCAGTTCTTC
. | TRBJ1-1 | TRBV11-2 | TRBD1 | CASSPGGGFGAFF | TGTGCCAGCAGCCCAGGGGGCGGTTTTGGAGCTTTCTTT
few | TRBJ2-7 | TRBV6-5 | . | CASSYDRTYEQYF | TGTGCCAGCAGTTACGATAGGACCTACGAGCAGTACTTC
few | TRBJ1-2 | TRBV15 | . | CATYREGNYGYTF | TGTGCCACCTATCGGGAGGGGAACTATGGCTACACCTTC
. | TRBJ2-7 | TRBV7-9 | . | CASSRMSSYEQYF | TGTGCCAGCAGCAGGATGAGCTCCTACGAGCAGTACTTC